The rows below give T cell receptor beta chains drawn from one sample of a study of tumor-infiltrating lymphocytes in primary liver carcinoma. TCRdb reanalysed the multiplex PCR reads using MiXCR and keeps one entry per CDR3 protein. The data contain 95,000 to 100,000 distinct CDR3 sequences, around 66% of them seen just once; the ten biggest clones take up roughly an eighth. Material for sequencing was liver tumor tissue from sampling region 2. The receptors were gathered from a woman in her fifties or sixties with primary liver carcinoma and hepatitis B virus infection. The CDR3 runs from the conserved cysteine through the conserved F or W. Each record gives: clone size, V gene, D gene, J gene, CDR3 DNA, CDR3 protein. The D gene is left open where the match is weak. The listing skips clone size in some rows; elsewhere it reads once, few, many or a size class.

clone size: many; V gene: TRBV5-6; D gene: -; J gene: TRBJ2-1; CDR3 DNA: TGTGCCAGCCAAGACCGGGGGAACTTTTACAATGAGCAGTTCTTC; CDR3 protein: CASQDRGNFYNEQFF
clone size: few; V gene: TRBV11-1; D gene: -; J gene: TRBJ2-1; CDR3 DNA: TGTGCTAGCAGCTTAGGAACTAGCTGGAAGCTTGAACAGTTCTTC; CDR3 protein: CASSLGTSWKLEQFF
clone size: few; V gene: TRBV19; D gene: TRBD2; J gene: TRBJ2-1; CDR3 DNA: TGTGCCAGTAGGAAGAGACTAGCGGGAGTTGGCAATGAGCAGTTCTTC; CDR3 protein: CASRKRLAGVGNEQFF
clone size: few; V gene: TRBV11-2; D gene: TRBD2; J gene: TRBJ2-5; CDR3 DNA: TGTGCCAGTGGCCGACCGGGACTAGTTGGGCAAGAGACCCAGTACTTC; CDR3 protein: CASGRPGLVGQETQYF
clone size: many; V gene: TRBV11-2; D gene: TRBD1; J gene: TRBJ1-1; CDR3 DNA: TGTGCCAGCAGCCGTGGACAGGGGGCTTTCTTGGACACTGAAGCTTTCTTT; CDR3 protein: CASSRGQGAFLDTEAFF
clone size: -; V gene: TRBV11-1; D gene: -; J gene: TRBJ2-2; CDR3 DNA: TGTGCCAACAGACCTAGCCTTGACACCGGGGAGCTGTTCTTT; CDR3 protein: CANRPSLDTGELFF
clone size: -; V gene: TRBV5-4; D gene: -; J gene: TRBJ1-6; CDR3 DNA: TGTGCCAGCCGCTTCGCGGGGGCCGCATATTCACCCCTCCACTTT; CDR3 protein: CASRFAGAAYSPLHF
clone size: -; V gene: TRBV6-4; D gene: TRBD2; J gene: TRBJ2-4; CDR3 DNA: TGTGTCAGCAGTGACTCGAGCGGCGGGAGGGCCAAAAACATTCAGTACTTC; CDR3 protein: CVSSDSSGGRAKNIQYF
clone size: -; V gene: TRBV12-3/TRBV12-4; D gene: -; J gene: TRBJ1-5; CDR3 DNA: TGTGCCAGCAGGCCTGTGAGGGAGAATCAGCCCCAGCATTTT; CDR3 protein: CASRPVRENQPQHF
clone size: -; V gene: TRBV11-2; D gene: -; J gene: TRBJ1-2; CDR3 DNA: TGTCCCAGTAGCTTAGAGGCAGGAGCTAACTATGGCAACACCTTC; CDR3 protein: CPSSLEAGANYGNTF
clone size: few; V gene: TRBV11-1; D gene: -; J gene: TRBJ2-2; CDR3 DNA: TGTGCCAGCAGACCCAGCCTTGACACCTGGGAGCTGTTTTTC; CDR3 protein: CASRPSLDTWELFF
clone size: -; V gene: TRBV6-1; D gene: -; J gene: TRBJ2-7; CDR3 DNA: TGTGCCAGCAGTGAGCAGGGGCCCCCCTACGAGCAGTACTTC; CDR3 protein: CASSEQGPPYEQYF
clone size: many; V gene: TRBV6-2/TRBV6-3; D gene: TRBD1; J gene: TRBJ1-4; CDR3 DNA: TGTGCCAGCAGCAAAACCGGACAGGAGGCCCCTGAGGAGTTTTTT; CDR3 protein: CASSKTGQEAPEEFF
clone size: -; V gene: TRBV7-9; D gene: -; J gene: TRBJ2-7; CDR3 DNA: TGTGCCAGCAGCTTGTTCCCTCGGTGGAGCTACGAGCAGTACTTC; CDR3 protein: CASSLFPRWSYEQYF
clone size: -; V gene: TRBV11-3; D gene: -; J gene: TRBJ1-1; CDR3 DNA: TGTGCCAGTACCCATAGCAGTGTTACTGAAGCTTTCTTT; CDR3 protein: CASTHSSVTEAFF
clone size: -; V gene: TRBV11-1; D gene: TRBD2; J gene: TRBJ2-3; CDR3 DNA: TGTGCCAGCAGCTTCCATAGCGGGGGCACAGATACGCGGTATTTT; CDR3 protein: CASSFHSGGTDTRYF
clone size: -; V gene: TRBV29-1; D gene: -; J gene: TRBJ2-5; CDR3 DNA: TGCAGCGTTGAAGGTCAGGTGGGGCGGGAAGAGACCCAATACTTC; CDR3 protein: CSVEGQVGREETQYF
clone size: -; V gene: TRBV14; D gene: -; J gene: TRBJ2-2; CDR3 DNA: TGTGCCAGCAGCCTGGCTAGGGTCACCAGGGAGCTGCTTTTT; CDR3 protein: CASSLARVTRELLF
clone size: -; V gene: TRBV29-1; D gene: -; J gene: TRBJ2-7; CDR3 DNA: TGCAGCGTTGAGGAGGGACAGTTTCTCTACGAGCAGTACTTC; CDR3 protein: CSVEEGQFLYEQYF
clone size: many; V gene: TRBV7-8; D gene: -; J gene: TRBJ1-4; CDR3 DNA: TGTGCCAGCAGCTCTTCCTCAACTAATGAAAAACTGTTTTTT; CDR3 protein: CASSSSSTNEKLFF
clone size: -; V gene: TRBV28; D gene: -; J gene: TRBJ1-5; CDR3 DNA: TGTGCCGCCGGGAGAGGGGAGCTGCCCCAGCATTTT; CDR3 protein: CAAGRGELPQHF
clone size: -; V gene: TRBV6-1; D gene: TRBD2; J gene: TRBJ2-1; CDR3 DNA: TGTGCCAGCGGACTAGCGGGAGGGTACAATGAGCAGTTCTTC; CDR3 protein: CASGLAGGYNEQFF
clone size: -; V gene: TRBV11-2; D gene: -; J gene: TRBJ2-1; CDR3 DNA: TGTGCCAGCAGCCAATACCGCAGACAGGTCAACTCCTATGAGCAGTTCTTC; CDR3 protein: CASSQYRRQVNSYEQFF
clone size: few; V gene: TRBV7-9; D gene: -; J gene: TRBJ1-1; CDR3 DNA: TGTGCCAGCACCTCTTTGACGGACTGGGTGAACACTGAAGCTTTCTTT; CDR3 protein: CASTSLTDWVNTEAFF
clone size: -; V gene: TRBV6-5; D gene: -; J gene: TRBJ2-5; CDR3 DNA: TGTGCCAGCATGCTTCGCGGGACCCAATACTTC; CDR3 protein: CASMLRGTQYF
clone size: few; V gene: TRBV7-8; D gene: -; J gene: TRBJ1-5; CDR3 DNA: TGTACCAGCAGCTTAGAGGGGGGGGCCTATAGCAATCAGCCCCAGCATTTT; CDR3 protein: CTSSLEGGAYSNQPQHF
clone size: once; V gene: TRBV6-1; D gene: -; J gene: TRBJ1-6; CDR3 DNA: TGTGCCAGCAATGAGTCTTGTGGATACTCACCCCTCCACTTT; CDR3 protein: CASNESCGYSPLHF
clone size: -; V gene: TRBV11-2; D gene: -; J gene: TRBJ2-3; CDR3 DNA: TGTGCCAGCAGCTTATCAATGGGCAGAAGGAGCACAGGTACGCAGTATTTT; CDR3 protein: CASSLSMGRRSTGTQYF
clone size: -; V gene: TRBV5-1; D gene: -; J gene: TRBJ1-6; CDR3 DNA: TGCGTCAGCACCGGAAGTTATAATTCACCCCTCCAATTT; CDR3 protein: CVSTGSYNSPLQF
clone size: -; V gene: TRBV28; D gene: -; J gene: TRBJ2-1; CDR3 DNA: TGTGCCAGCAGTCCTTTGGGAGGCGTGGTCTACAATGAGCAGTTCTTC; CDR3 protein: CASSPLGGVVYNEQFF
clone size: -; V gene: TRBV6-2/TRBV6-3; D gene: -; J gene: TRBJ2-1; CDR3 DNA: TGTGCCAGCAGTAACGGGTTTTACATTTGCAATGAGCACTTCTTC; CDR3 protein: CASSNGFYICNEHFF
clone size: -; V gene: TRBV30; D gene: -; J gene: TRBJ1-2; CDR3 DNA: TGTGCCTGGAGTGATTCAAATGATCGAGGCTACACCTTC; CDR3 protein: CAWSDSNDRGYTF
clone size: -; V gene: TRBV6-6; D gene: -; J gene: TRBJ2-1; CDR3 DNA: TGTGCCGGCAGTCACTCGGGTTCTGAGCAGTTCTTC; CDR3 protein: CAGSHSGSEQFF
clone size: -; V gene: TRBV29-1; D gene: -; J gene: TRBJ2-3; CDR3 DNA: TGCAGGGTAGAGCGTAGAGATACGCAGTATTTT; CDR3 protein: CRVERRDTQYF
clone size: many; V gene: TRBV6-5; D gene: TRBD2; J gene: TRBJ2-7; CDR3 DNA: TGTGCCAGCAGTTACCGGGAGGAGGACGAGCAGTACTTC; CDR3 protein: CASSYREEDEQYF
clone size: -; V gene: TRBV29-1; D gene: -; J gene: TRBJ2-1; CDR3 DNA: TGCAGCGTTGAACGGCTAACGGGAGAGCATAATGAGCAGTTCTTC; CDR3 protein: CSVERLTGEHNEQFF
clone size: -; V gene: TRBV28; D gene: -; J gene: TRBJ2-2; CDR3 DNA: TGTGCCAGCAGTTTAGCATGGTCGAGCACCGGGGAGTTGTTTTTT; CDR3 protein: CASSLAWSSTGELFF
clone size: -; V gene: TRBV28; D gene: -; J gene: TRBJ2-5; CDR3 DNA: TGTGCCAGCAGTTTATACGGGGGGCCGGTGACCCAGTACTTC; CDR3 protein: CASSLYGGPVTQYF
clone size: few; V gene: TRBV29-1; D gene: -; J gene: TRBJ1-2; CDR3 DNA: TGCAGCGTCAACAGGAACTATGGCTACACCTTC; CDR3 protein: CSVNRNYGYTF
clone size: -; V gene: TRBV10-3; D gene: -; J gene: TRBJ2-5; CDR3 DNA: TGTGCCATCTCTGCGTGGCACGAGACCCAGTACTTC; CDR3 protein: CAISAWHETQYF
clone size: -; V gene: TRBV4-2; D gene: -; J gene: TRBJ2-1; CDR3 DNA: TGTGCCAGCAGCCAAGAGGGATCCCAGCAGATGTACAATGAGCAGTTCTTC; CDR3 protein: CASSQEGSQQMYNEQFF
clone size: -; V gene: TRBV28; D gene: -; J gene: TRBJ1-2; CDR3 DNA: TGTGCCAGCAGTTTAAACGGGCCGTATGGCTACACCTTC; CDR3 protein: CASSLNGPYGYTF
clone size: -; V gene: TRBV13; D gene: TRBD2; J gene: TRBJ2-7; CDR3 DNA: TGTGCCAGCAGCACAGTATCTAGCGGGATCTCCTACGAGCAGTACTTC; CDR3 protein: CASSTVSSGISYEQYF
clone size: -; V gene: TRBV29-1; D gene: -; J gene: TRBJ2-3; CDR3 DNA: TGCAGCGTGCGGGCTCGGGCGTTTGGAGATACACAGTATTTT; CDR3 protein: CSVRARAFGDTQYF
clone size: -; V gene: TRBV12-3/TRBV12-4; D gene: -; J gene: TRBJ2-2; CDR3 DNA: TGTGCCAGCTGTTCCCGGGACGGGGGATGGACCGGGGAGCTGTTTTTT; CDR3 protein: CASCSRDGGWTGELFF
clone size: many; V gene: TRBV7-9; D gene: -; J gene: TRBJ2-3; CDR3 DNA: TGTGCCAGCAGCTTAGCGGGGCTTAGCACAGATACGCAGTATTTT; CDR3 protein: CASSLAGLSTDTQYF
clone size: -; V gene: TRBV2; D gene: -; J gene: TRBJ2-5; CDR3 DNA: TGTGCCGTCAACAGGGATGGGGAGACCCAGTACTTC; CDR3 protein: CAVNRDGETQYF